The 18 T cell receptor beta chains below all came from one sample that was sequenced in a study of identical twins. A single record per CDR3 protein comes from TCRdb applying MiXCR to the 5' RACE reads. Here the sample spans 550,000 to 700,000 distinct CDR3 sequences, 7.5% to 10% being singletons. The data also belong to a second study, concerning yellow fever vaccine responses in identical twins.

The sequenced sample consisted of PBMCs. The receptor source for this set is a woman aged 18-29 years in good health.

This clonotype has a handful of counts. J is TRBJ2-5 and V is TRBV24-1, with 7 nucleotides matching TRBD1. From germline, CDR1 is KGHDR and CDR2 SFDVKD. This CDR3 comprises 15 residues. J lost 4 bases, V lost 4 bases, and 8 bases had no gene match. The CDR3 loop is CATSDPRTGSETQYF. The CDR3, as DNA: TGTGCCACCAGTGACCCACGGACAGGTTCAGAGACCCAGTACTTC.

This chain uses TRBV7-9 with TRBJ2-1; a weak D match, TRBD1 (5 bases). The CDR3 spans 13 residues. Per germline, CDR1 SEHNR and CDR2 FQNEAQ (reference sequence). The germline V and J ends were trimmed by 10 bases and 6 bases, with 16 bases remaining between them. CDR3 sequence: CATRPRVLNEQFF. The DNA for the CDR3 is TGTGCCACCCGTCCCAGGGTCCTCAATGAGCAGTTCTTC.

This clonotype has ten or more counts. The chain recombines TRBV10-3 with TRBJ2-1; D may be TRBD2 (5 bases). This CDR3 has 14 residues. Looked up from germline, CDR1 is ENHRY and CDR2 is SYGVKD. Trimming took off 6 bases at V and 8 bases at J, with 17 bases between the two ends. CDR3 amino acids: CAIRLDSEGDEQFF. CDR3 sequence (DNA): TGTGCCATCAGGCTTGACTCAGAGGGCGATGAGCAGTTCTTC.

This clonotype occurred many times. This chain connects TRBV20-1 to TRBJ1-5, with 7 bases identical to TRBD1. CDR1 and CDR2 from the germline V gene are DFQATT and SNEGSKA (reference sequence). This CDR3 is 13 amino acids long. Trimming at V came to 4 bases and at J to 3 bases, leaving 3 bases not matched to a gene. The CDR3 coding sequence is TGCAGTGCTAACGACAGGGCCAATCAGCCCCAGCATTTT. Amino acids: CSANDRANQPQHF.

This clonotype was seen repeatedly, ten times or more. V and J are TRBV5-5 and TRBJ1-1, with 7 bases aligning to TRBD1. Germline CDR1 is SGHKS and CDR2 is YYEKEE (reference sequence). The CDR3 length is 15 residues. Trimming removed 0 bases from V and 4 bases from J; junction bases left unmatched: 6. In DNA, the CDR3 is TGTGCCAGCAGCTTGGTGTCAGGGGGAGGCACTGAAGCTTTCTTT. This sequence encodes CASSLVSGGGTEAFF.

The chain has TRBV30 and TRBJ1-3; D call uncertain. The germline CDR1 and CDR2 sequences are GTSNPN and SVGIG (reference sequence). Trimming took off 0 bases at V and 4 bases at J, with 4 bases between the two ends. This CDR3 spans 12 amino acids. The CDR3 coding sequence is TGTGCCTGGAGTGTTCGGGGAAACACCATATATTTT. Its translation: CAWSVRGNTIYF.

This clonotype was detected only a few times. The chain uses TRBV24-1 and TRBJ2-1; possibly TRBD1 for D (5 bases). Germline CDR1 reads KGHDR; CDR2 reads SFDVKD. The germline V and J ends were trimmed by 2 bases and 9 bases, with 16 bases remaining between them. There are 15 residues in the CDR3. Here the CDR3 reads CATSDSKSAGIEQFF. Here the CDR3 DNA reads TGTGCCACCAGTGATTCGAAGTCCGCAGGGATTGAGCAGTTCTTC.

This clonotype was seen more than once but under ten times. The genes are TRBV24-1 and TRBJ2-3, with 7 positions matching TRBD2. J gave up 2 bases and V 7 bases, and 5 bases lay outside the gene matches. CDR1 is KGHDR and CDR2 is SFDVKD in the germline V gene. The CDR3 has 14 amino acids. The DNA of the CDR3 is TGTGCCACCAGCCCAGCGGGGAACACAGATACGCAGTATTTT. Residues: CATSPAGNTDTQYF.

This clonotype appeared many times. V gene TRBV12-3 or TRBV12-4 combines with J gene TRBJ2-7; D is unresolved. V was clipped by 6 bases and J by 5 bases, with 17 bases between them. This CDR3 is built from 14 residues. CDR3 sequence: CASSPRPGIDEQYF. Here the CDR3 DNA reads TGTGCCAGCAGCCCCCGTCCGGGTATAGACGAGCAGTACTTC.

This clonotype was seen only a few times. The chain links TRBV6-6 to TRBJ2-7; D gene unclear. The CDR3 loop spans 11 amino acids. V was shortened by 6 bases and J by 6 bases, with 9 bases between the two germline ends. CDR1 is MNHNY and CDR2 is SVGAGI in the germline V gene (reference sequence). The CDR3 region is CASSRKGEQYF. As DNA, the CDR3 is TGTGCCAGCAGCCGCAAGGGCGAGCAGTACTTC.

The chain employs TRBV18 and TRBJ2-7; weak D call: TRBD1 (5 bases). Germline CDR1 reads KGHSH; CDR2 reads LQKENI. This CDR3 comprises 13 residues. Trimming pared 3 bases from V and 4 bases from J, leaving 10 bases between. CDR3 sequence: CASSPTEPYEQYF. The CDR3 coding sequence is TGTGCCAGCTCACCGACAGAACCTTACGAGCAGTACTTC.

This clonotype was recorded a few times. The rearrangement joins TRBV9 to TRBJ2-3; either TRBD1 or TRBD2 may fit D (5 bases each). V was pared by 1 base and J by 3 bases, with 12 bases between. The CDR3 totals 15 residues. The germline V gene encodes CDR1 SGDLS and CDR2 YYNGEE. The DNA for the CDR3 is TGTGCCAGCAGCGTAACGGCTTGGGGGACAGATACGCAGTATTTT. This sequence encodes CASSVTAWGTDTQYF.

In its sample, this clonotype was seen a few times. The chain combines TRBV7-9 with TRBJ2-1; no definite D call. The CDR3 is 13 amino acids. V was cut by 5 bases and J by 3 bases, with 8 bases left in between. The germline CDR1 and CDR2 sequences are SEHNR and FQNEAQ (reference sequence). The CDR3 DNA reads as TGTGCCAGCAGCAAACCTAACTACAATGAGCAGTTCTTC. This encodes CASSKPNYNEQFF.

Ten or more counts support this clonotype. V usage is TRBV15 and J usage is TRBJ1-5; no reliable D call. The V and J ends lost 0 bases and 5 bases respectively, with 5 bases between them. There are 13 residues in the CDR3. CDR1 is LNHNV and CDR2 is YYDKDF in the germline V gene (reference sequence). CDR3 DNA: TGTGCCACCAGCAGAGATATGGATCAGCCCCAGCATTTT. Amino acid sequence: CATSRDMDQPQHF.

This chain connects TRBV4-3 to TRBJ2-7; 7 nucleotides match TRBD2. The V and J ends lost 0 bases and 4 bases, in that order; junction bases with no gene match: 6. CDR1 is LGHNA and CDR2 is YSLEER in the germline V gene. This CDR3 has 15 amino acids. The CDR3 coding sequence is TGCGCCAGCAGCCAAGATCGGTCTAGCGGATACGAGCAGTACTTC. It is translated as CASSQDRSSGYEQYF.

This clonotype has just a few counts. This CDR3 is CASSPITSGGTDTQYF. CDR3 coding DNA: TGTGCCAGCAGCCCCATCACTAGCGGGGGCACAGATACGCAGTATTTT. J is TRBJ2-3 and V is TRBV6-1; 10 nucleotides align to TRBD2. The CDR3 contains 16 residues. CDR1 and CDR2 from the germline V gene are MNHNS and SASEGT. Unmatched junction bases numbered 7, after V lost 6 bases and J lost 1 base.

The sample holds many counts of this clonotype. J is TRBJ1-1 and V is TRBV5-1, with 7 bases identical to TRBD1. Germline V gene sequence: CDR1 SGHRS, CDR2 YFSETQ. The CDR3 is 15 residues long. The V segment lost 0 bases and the J segment 1 base; nucleotides outside the gene matches: 3. The CDR3 region has the DNA TGCGCCAGCAGCTTGGGAGGGACAGCGAACACTGAAGCTTTCTTT. Translated, it gives CASSLGGTANTEAFF.

The chain recombines TRBV5-6 with TRBJ1-1, with TRBD1 identical over 7 bases. V lost 0 bases and J lost 5; bases outside the gene matches: 7. The CDR3 loop spans 15 amino acids. Looked up from germline, CDR1 is SGHDT and CDR2 is YYEEEE. The CDR3 region is CASSLEGALVTEAFF. In nucleotides, the CDR3 is TGTGCCAGCAGCTTGGAGGGGGCGTTAGTGACTGAAGCTTTCTTT. The variable domain in full, with the rest retrieved from reference TRBV5-6 and TRBJ1-1, is DAGVTQSPTHLIKTRGQQVTLRCSPKSGHDTVSWYQQALGQGPQFIFQYYEEEERQRGNFPDRFSGHQFPNYSSELNVNALLLGDSALYLCASSLEGALVTEAFFGQGTRLTVV.